The rows below give T cell receptor beta chains drawn from one sample of a study of vaccination and CD4 T cells after COVID-19. MiXCR, applied by TCRdb to the PCR reads, yields one record per CDR3 protein. The data contain 5,400 or so distinct CDR3 sequences, approximately 40% of them singletons. No antigens are known for them. Specimen: CD4+ T cells from blood, cultured in vitro. These receptors were taken from a human donor in good health. CDR3s include the opening cysteine and the closing phenylalanine or tryptophan. D genes are given only for firm matches. Some rows have no size entry. The others give once, few or many, or a class for an expanded clone.

.,TRBV5-6,TRBJ2-3,.,CASSLRGQPTDTQYF,TGTGCCAGCAGCTTAAGGGGACAACCCACAGATACGCAGTATTTT
TRBD1,TRBV7-3,TRBJ1-2,few,CASSPDRGRYGYTF,TGTGCCAGCAGCCCGGACAGGGGGCGCTATGGCTACACCTTC
.,TRBV6-1,TRBJ2-2,.,CASSPGTNTGELFF,TGTGCCAGCAGTCCCGGAACGAACACCGGGGAGCTGTTTTTT
TRBD1,TRBV20-1,TRBJ1-6,.,CSAQPGTDNSPLHF,TGCAGTGCCCAACCCGGGACAGATAATTCACCCCTCCACTTT
.,TRBV12-3/TRBV12-4,TRBJ1-6,once,CASSLASPGLRASPLHF,TGTGCCAGCAGTTTAGCATCCCCGGGGCTACGCGCGTCACCCCTCCACTTT
.,TRBV11-1,TRBJ1-2,.,CASSPRQGIYGYTF,TGTGCCAGCAGCCCTAGGCAGGGAATCTATGGCTACACCTTC
TRBD1,TRBV7-9,TRBJ1-2,few,CASSPRSDRGYGYTF,TGTGCCAGCAGCCCCAGGAGCGACAGGGGTTATGGCTACACCTTC
TRBD1,TRBV12-3/TRBV12-4,TRBJ1-2,.,CASIKQGFYGYTF,TGTGCCAGCATCAAACAGGGGTTCTATGGCTACACCTTC
TRBD1,TRBV15,TRBJ1-2,few,CATSGFLPDRGNYGYTF,TGTGCCACCAGCGGATTTCTCCCGGACAGGGGTAACTATGGCTACACCTTC
.,TRBV6-1,TRBJ1-2,hyperexpanded,CASGTPIFDGYTF,TGTGCCAGCGGGACCCCCATCTTCGATGGCTACACCTTC
TRBD2,TRBV20-1,TRBJ2-1,few,CSAPRSGGSGDEQFF,TGCAGTGCCCCGAGGAGCGGGGGATCCGGGGATGAGCAGTTCTTC
.,TRBV19,TRBJ1-1,few,CASSIDGAGKNTEAFF,TGTGCCAGTAGTATAGACGGGGCCGGAAAGAACACTGAAGCTTTCTTT
TRBD2,TRBV6-1,TRBJ2-2,few,CASSETGIAGETGELFF,TGTGCCAGCAGTGAAACAGGGATAGCGGGGGAGACCGGGGAGCTGTTTTTT
TRBD2,TRBV10-3,TRBJ2-3,.,CAIRMLAGDTQYF,TGTGCCATCAGAATGCTAGCGGGAGATACGCAGTATTTT
TRBD2,TRBV2,TRBJ2-5,.,CASSDTSGGPGETQYF,TGTGCCAGCAGTGATACTAGCGGGGGGCCGGGGGAGACCCAGTACTTC
.,TRBV7-3,TRBJ1-1,few,CASRRTGLSPEAFF,TGTGCCAGCAGGCGAACGGGGTTGTCCCCTGAAGCTTTCTTT
.,TRBV12-3/TRBV12-4,TRBJ1-1,once,CATKGGLMNTEAFF,TGTGCCACCAAGGGGGGCTTAATGAACACTGAAGCTTTCTTT
.,TRBV21-1,TRBJ2-7,few,CASSRYRGGWEQYF,TGTGCCAGCAGCCGATACAGGGGAGGGTGGGAGCAGTACTTC
.,TRBV25-1,TRBJ2-7,.,CASKRENYEQYF,TGTGCCAGCAAAAGGGAAAACTACGAGCAGTACTTC
TRBD2,TRBV7-9,TRBJ2-7,few,CASSIGEGRYEQYF,TGTGCCAGCAGCATCGGGGAGGGTCGCTACGAGCAGTACTTC
.,TRBV6-1,TRBJ1-1,.,CASESGENTEAFF,TGTGCCAGCGAGTCGGGTGAGAACACTGAAGCTTTCTTT
.,TRBV6-1,TRBJ1-5,.,CASRPEGSDFYNQPQHF,TGTGCCAGCAGACCCGAAGGGTCGGATTTTTACAATCAGCCCCAGCATTTT
TRBD1,TRBV6-1,TRBJ1-5,few,CASIETGENQPQHF,TGTGCCAGCATAGAAACAGGGGAAAATCAGCCCCAGCATTTT
.,TRBV7-9,TRBJ2-7,.,CASSLDMYEQYF,TGCGCCAGCAGCTTGGACATGTACGAGCAGTACTTC
.,TRBV9,TRBJ1-1,once,CASSGPDTEAFF,TGTGCCAGCAGCGGCCCGGACACTGAAGCTTTCTTT
.,TRBV2,TRBJ1-2,few,CASSERRQYGYTF,TGTGCCAGCAGTGAACGAAGGCAGTATGGCTACACCTTC
.,TRBV11-2,TRBJ2-5,.,CASSLSPQETQYF,TGTGCCAGCAGCTTGTCCCCTCAAGAGACCCAGTACTTC
.,TRBV12-3/TRBV12-4,TRBJ1-1,.,CASRSDRVEAFF,TGTGCCAGCAGGTCGGACAGAGTTGAAGCTTTCTTT
.,TRBV20-1,TRBJ1-2,few,CRGGGGDYGYTF,TGCAGGGGGGGTGGGGGTGACTATGGCTACACCTTC
TRBD1,TRBV7-9,TRBJ2-1,.,CASSLTGQFDEQFF,TGTGCCAGCAGCCTAACGGGACAGTTCGATGAGCAGTTCTTC
.,TRBV11-2,TRBJ1-5,.,CASSPSWGGNQPQHF,TGTGCCAGCAGCCCCAGTTGGGGAGGCAATCAGCCCCAGCATTTT
TRBD1,TRBV24-1,TRBJ2-2,.,CATSESGTGINTGELFF,TGTGCCACCAGTGAATCCGGGACAGGGATAAACACCGGGGAGCTGTTTTTT
.,TRBV19,TRBJ1-1,.,CASSIVDDTEAFF,TGTGCCAGTAGTATAGTCGATGACACTGAAGCTTTCTTT
.,TRBV20-1,TRBJ1-5,few,CSATRRGINQPQHF,TGCAGTGCTACAAGGAGGGGAATCAATCAGCCCCAGCATTTT
TRBD2,TRBV6-5,TRBJ2-7,once,CASSLQRGGFDEQYF,TGTGCCAGCAGTTTACAGCGGGGGGGCTTTGACGAGCAGTACTTC
TRBD1,TRBV20-1,TRBJ1-1,.,CSARGDRDTEAFF,TGCAGTGCTAGGGGGGACAGGGACACTGAAGCTTTCTTT
.,TRBV5-6,TRBJ2-7,large,CASSSLGHEQYF,TGTGCCAGCAGCTCTTTAGGCCACGAGCAGTACTTC
.,TRBV5-1,TRBJ1-1,medium-sized,CASSLDPAGALTEAFF,TGCGCCAGCAGCTTGGACCCCGCAGGGGCGCTTACTGAAGCTTTCTTT
.,TRBV27,TRBJ2-4,.,CASSLYGQGENIQYF,TGTGCCAGCAGCCTCTACGGGCAGGGCGAAAACATTCAGTACTTC
.,TRBV15,TRBJ2-5,.,CATSRTRVGETQYF,TGTGCCACCAGCAGGACCCGTGTCGGGGAGACCCAGTACTTC
.,TRBV29-1,TRBJ1-2,.,CSVVPGTWGGYTF,TGCAGCGTCGTTCCAGGGACTTGGGGCGGCTACACCTTC
TRBD1,TRBV6-1,TRBJ2-7,few,CASSLGDRTYEQYF,TGTGCCAGCAGCCTGGGGGACAGGACCTACGAGCAGTACTTC
TRBD1,TRBV7-3,TRBJ1-2,few,CASSLVQGTGYTF,TGTGCCAGCAGCTTAGTACAGGGGACTGGCTACACCTTC
.,TRBV6-4,TRBJ2-3,.,CASSLSSGTDTQYF,TGTGCCAGCAGTCTCTCTAGCGGCACAGATACGCAGTATTTT
TRBD1,TRBV7-9,TRBJ1-5,.,CASSFGTGVGNNQPQHF,TGTGCCAGCAGCTTTGGGACAGGGGTAGGTAACAATCAGCCCCAGCATTTT
.,TRBV24-1,TRBJ2-3,.,CATSTGVRGTDTQYF,TGTGCCACCAGTACGGGGGTAAGGGGCACAGATACGCAGTATTTT
TRBD1,TRBV7-9,TRBJ1-5,few,CASSSGTGGHQPQHF,TGTGCCAGCAGCTCCGGGACAGGGGGCCATCAGCCCCAGCATTTT
.,TRBV6-1,TRBJ1-2,.,CASSPNRDRYGYTF,TGTGCCAGCAGTCCTAATCGGGACCGTTATGGCTACACCTTC
.,TRBV27,TRBJ2-2,.,CASSLAPPGPTYTGELFF,TGTGCCAGCAGTTTAGCCCCCCCGGGTCCGACCTACACCGGGGAGCTGTTTTTT
.,TRBV7-3,TRBJ2-7,.,CASSLTGENEQYF,TGTGCCAGCAGCTTAACAGGGGAGAACGAGCAGTACTTC
.,TRBV6-5,TRBJ1-5,.,CASSYSAGVGQPQHF,TGTGCCAGCAGTTACTCGGCGGGGGTTGGACAGCCCCAGCATTTT